These 26 T cell receptor beta chains share one sample of origin, sequenced in a study of Ad26.COV2.S vaccination and SARS-CoV-2 variants. As to treatment: some 20 received Ad26.COV2.S at low or high dose, single or two shots; roughly 5 received placebo; per-sample allocation not given. Repertoires come from day 63 after the first vaccine or placebo injection. The protocol was immunoSEQ multiplex PCR, while the TCRdb copy is restricted to in-frame clones and leaves out a portion. The table lists fewer than 900,000 clones, 89% of them singletons. This sample comprised peripheral blood, obtained in a trial of Ad26.COV2.S vaccine versus placebo. These receptors were taken from a person aged 18-65 years who received the Ad26.COV2.S COVID-19 vaccine or a placebo.

V and J are TRBV7-9 and TRBJ1-4; TRBD1 might be the D (5 bases). The CDR3 loop spans 13 amino acids. Trimming removed 4 bases from V and 8 bases from J, with 11 bases in between. The germline CDR1 and CDR2 sequences are SEHNR and FQNEAQ (reference sequence). The CDR3, as DNA: TGTGCCAGCAGCTCCGGGGGAGTCGAAAAACTGTTTTTT. This sequence encodes CASSSGGVEKLFF.

The rearrangement links TRBV12-3 or TRBV12-4 to TRBJ2-1; 7 bases align to TRBD1. With 3 bases clipped from V and 14 bases from J, the junction kept 7 bases outside the gene matches. The CDR3 loop spans 12 amino acids. DNA for the CDR3: TGTGCCAGCAGTTTCTACCGGGACAGAGAGTTCTTC. Its protein is CASSFYRDREFF.

The V gene is TRBV7-9, the J gene TRBJ2-7, with 7 bases that match TRBD2. The CDR3 consists of 15 residues. The V and J ends lost 3 bases and 0 bases, in that order; junction bases with no gene match: 5. Per the germline V gene, CDR1 is SEHNR and CDR2 is FQNEAQ (reference sequence). CDR3 coding DNA: TGTGCCAGCAGCTTTCAAAGCGGGATCTCCTACGAGCAGTACTTC. It specifies CASSFQSGISYEQYF.

The chain links TRBV5-4 to TRBJ2-1, with 11 bases identical to TRBD2. CDR1 SGHNT and CDR2 YYREEE come from the germline V gene (reference sequence). The CDR3 has 14 residues. The V segment lost 9 bases and the J segment 8 bases; nucleotides outside the gene matches: 10. The DNA of the CDR3 is TGTGCCACCCGGATAGCGGGAGGGCCCGATGAGCAGTTCTTC. It yields the protein CATRIAGGPDEQFF.

The genes are TRBV10-2 and TRBJ2-7; D not certain. With 7 bases removed from V and 9 bases from J, the gap between germline ends came to 19 bases. The germline gives CDR1 WSHSY, CDR2 SAAADI. The CDR3 totals 13 residues. CDR3 protein: CASTPGPVGGQYF. CDR3 DNA: TGCGCCAGCACGCCCGGGCCAGTAGGTGGGCAGTACTTC.

This chain uses TRBV9 with TRBJ2-2; TRBD2 agrees at 7 bases. The CDR3 covers 15 residues. The germline V gene encodes CDR1 SGDLS and CDR2 YYNGEE. The junction had 2 bases not matched to a gene; V was cut back by 1 base and J by 2 bases. The CDR3 loop is CASSVLAVNTGELFF. The DNA of the CDR3 is TGTGCCAGCAGCGTACTAGCGGTAAACACCGGGGAGCTGTTTTTT.

The V gene is TRBV7-2, the J gene TRBJ1-2, with a possible D match to TRBD1 (6 bases). The germline gives CDR1 SGHTA, CDR2 FQGNSA. V was pared by 2 bases and J by 7 bases, with 17 bases between. CDR3 length equals 15 residues. The chain's CDR3 is CASSLRTGARGGYTF. CDR3 in DNA: TGTGCCAGCAGCTTAAGAACGGGGGCGCGGGGTGGCTACACCTTC. Full variable domain (outside the CDR3, taken from reference TRBV7-2 and TRBJ1-2): GAGVSQSPSNKVTEKGKDVELRCDPISGHTALYWYRQSLGQGLEFLIYFQGNSAPDKSGLPSDRFSAERTGGSVSTLTIQRTQQEDSAVYLCASSLRTGARGGYTFGSGTRLTVV.

The chain combines TRBV30 with TRBJ2-5; D is perhaps TRBD2 (6 bases). V lost 4 bases, J lost 3 bases, and 18 bases lay in between. CDR1 and CDR2 (germline): GTSNPN, SVGIG (reference sequence). This CDR3 has 15 amino acids. CDR3 in DNA: TGTGCCTGGAAGGGAGGCGGAGCCCCCGAAGAGACCCAGTACTTC. Translating gives CAWKGGGAPEETQYF. Filled out from reference TRBV30 and TRBJ2-5, the complete variable domain reads SQTIHQWPATLVQPVGSPLSLECTVEGTSNPNLYWYRQAAGRGLQLLFYSVGIGQISSEVPQNLSASRPQDRQFILSSKKLLLSDSGFYLCAWKGGGAPEETQYFGPGTRLLVL.

This clone was recorded a few times. The V call is TRBV5-1, the J call TRBJ2-7; D is unresolved. Germline-derived CDR1 and CDR2 are SGHRS and YFSETQ. CDR3 length: 12 residues. V lost 2 bases and J 6 bases, leaving 9 bases between the germline ends. CDR3 bases: TGCGCCAGCAGCTTCACTCGTCGCGAGCAGTACTTC. Amino acid sequence: CASSFTRREQYF.

The chain has TRBV24-1 and TRBJ2-3, with 9 bases matching TRBD2. V lost 5 bases to trimming and J lost 0 bases; unmatched junction nucleotides: 20. Germline CDR1 is KGHDR and CDR2 is SFDVKD. The CDR3 runs 21 residues. CDR3 nucleotides: TGTGCCACCAGTGTTGTTCCGGTTAGAGCGGGGGGAATCCCTAGCACAGATACGCAGTATTTT. Its protein product is CATSVVPVRAGGIPSTDTQYF.

V is TRBV7-9 and J is TRBJ1-6; tentative D call: TRBD1 (5 bases). Germline CDR1 SEHNR, CDR2 FQNEAQ (reference sequence). This CDR3 has 14 residues. V lost 3 bases and J lost 9, with 12 bases in between. This chain's CDR3 is CASSFPTRGSPLHF. CDR3 coding DNA: TGTGCCAGCAGCTTCCCCACGAGGGGTTCACCCCTCCACTTT.

The rearrangement links TRBV9 to TRBJ2-1; 7 nucleotides agree with TRBD1. V was pared by 5 bases and J by 4 bases, with 9 bases of the junction left unmatched. Per the germline V gene, CDR1 is SGDLS and CDR2 is YYNGEE. The CDR3 sequence is 15 residues long. Written as DNA, the CDR3 is TGTGCCAGCAGGTCGACCGGGACAGCTTACAATGAGCAGTTCTTC. Amino acids: CASRSTGTAYNEQFF. Combining the CDR3 with reference TRBV9 and TRBJ2-1 gives the whole variable domain DSGVTQTPKHLITATGQRVTLRCSPRSGDLSVYWYQQSLDQGLQFLIQYYNGEERAKGNILERFSAQQFPDLHSELNLSSLELGDSALYFCASRSTGTAYNEQFFGPGTRLTVL.

The genes are TRBV4-3 and TRBJ1-6, with D possibly being TRBD1 (5 bases). There are 15 residues in the CDR3. V gave up 0 bases and J gave up 7 bases, with 10 bases separating them. Germline CDR1 LGHNA, CDR2 YSLEER. The CDR3 sequence is CASSQDIGGNSPLHF. In nucleotides, the CDR3 is TGCGCCAGCAGCCAAGATATCGGGGGGAATTCACCCCTCCACTTT.

This clone came up once. The chain recombines TRBV5-4 with TRBJ2-3; weak D call: TRBD2 (5 bases). Between the trimmed V and J ends, which lost 1 base and 7 bases, there was a span of 10 bases. This CDR3 is 13 amino acids long. Germline assignment: CDR1 SGHNT and CDR2 YYREEE (reference sequence). DNA for the CDR3: TGTGCCAGCAGCTTGTCCTCGGGGAATACGCAGTATTTT. Residues: CASSLSSGNTQYF.

V is TRBV15 and J is TRBJ1-1; no firm D call. CDR1 LNHNV and CDR2 YYDKDF come from the germline V gene (reference sequence). CDR3 length: 15 residues. V shed 0 bases and J shed 0 bases, with 8 bases lying between them. CDR3 sequence reads: CATSRDVGLNTEAFF. The CDR3 coding sequence is TGTGCCACCAGCAGAGATGTCGGGCTGAACACTGAAGCTTTCTTT.

This clone showed up just once. V usage is TRBV3-1 (or the pseudogene TRBV3-2) and J usage is TRBJ1-5; TRBD1 matches at 9 bases. CDR1 is LGHDT and CDR2 is YNNKEL in the germline V gene (reference sequence). This CDR3 is 14 amino acids long. V was pared by 4 bases and J by 5 bases, with 3 bases of the junction left unmatched. CDR3 in amino acids: CASSLQGADQPQHF. The CDR3 nucleotides read TGTGCCAGCAGCCTACAGGGGGCGGATCAGCCCCAGCATTTT.

The V gene is TRBV5-4, the J gene TRBJ1-2; 8 nucleotides line up with TRBD1. CDR1 SGHNT and CDR2 YYREEE come from the germline V gene (reference sequence). The CDR3 loop spans 15 amino acids. After removal of 4 bases from V and 2 bases from J, the junction contained 7 bases not matched to a gene. CDR3 region: CASSPWTGMNYGYTF. CDR3 nucleotide sequence: TGTGCCAGCAGCCCCTGGACAGGGATGAACTATGGCTACACCTTC. The full variable domain, in which reference TRBV5-4 and TRBJ1-2 provide the parts outside the CDR3, is ETGVTQSPTHLIKTRGQQVTLRCSSQSGHNTVSWYQQALGQGPQFIFQYYREEENGRGNFPPRFSGLQFPNYSSELNVNALELDDSALYLCASSPWTGMNYGYTFGSGTRLTVV.

The chain links TRBV21-1 to TRBJ2-3; the table's D gene call, TRBD1, was not cross checked with the DNA. TRBV21-1 corresponds to a pseudogene. The CDR3 runs to 15 residues. CDR3 nucleotide sequence: TGTGCCAGCAGCTCACAAGGACAGGGAGGGGATACGCAGTATTTT. Amino acid sequence: CASSSQGQGGDTQYF.

This chain uses TRBV7-2 with TRBJ2-3; 9 bases fit TRBD2. The CDR3 length is 15 residues. Trimming removed 2 bases from V and 5 bases from J; junction bases left unmatched: 5. Per the germline V gene, CDR1 is SGHTA and CDR2 is FQGNSA. DNA of the CDR3: TGTGCCAGCAGCTTACAGGCGGGAGGGGGAGATACGCAGTATTTT. This encodes CASSLQAGGGDTQYF.

The genes are TRBV24-1 and TRBJ2-3; 14 positions match TRBD2. The CDR3 runs 18 residues. Trimming removed 4 bases from V and 5 bases from J; junction bases left unmatched: 10. Germline V gene data show CDR1 as KGHDR and CDR2 as SFDVKD. The CDR3: CATSDRGTSGSGIDTQYF. CDR3 DNA sequence: TGTGCCACCAGTGACCGCGGGACTAGCGGGAGTGGTATAGATACGCAGTATTTT.

The rearrangement links TRBV29-1 to TRBJ2-2; D gene uncertain. Germline CDR1 reads SQVTM; CDR2 reads ANQGSEA. V was shortened by 7 bases and J by 0 bases, with 12 bases between the two germline ends. This CDR3 spans 14 amino acids. The CDR3 DNA reads TGCAGCGCCAAGGTGCCGACGAACACCGGGGAGCTGTTTTTT. It translates to CSAKVPTNTGELFF.

The rearrangement joins TRBV5-6 to TRBJ2-5, with D perhaps TRBD2 (5 bases). Germline V gene data show CDR1 as SGHDT and CDR2 as YYEEEE. V lost 3 bases and J 3 bases, leaving 6 bases between the germline ends. This CDR3 is built from 12 residues. The CDR3 spells CASSYSEETQYF. The CDR3 coding sequence is TGTGCCAGCAGCTATAGCGAAGAGACCCAGTACTTC.

In the case of this clone: The sample holds other DNA sequences that translate to the same CDR3. The V call is TRBV6-5, the J call TRBJ2-1; possibly TRBD1 for D (5 bases). Germline V gene sequence: CDR1 MNHEY, CDR2 SVGAGI. Trimming shortened V by 0 bases and J by 2 bases, and 8 bases separated the two germline ends. This CDR3 spans 15 amino acids. CDR3 sequence reads: CASSYSSGTYNEQFF. CDR3 nucleotides: TGTGCCAGCAGTTACTCCTCAGGGACCTACAATGAGCAGTTCTTC.

The chain couples TRBV24-1 to TRBJ1-2; 7 bases line up with TRBD1. This CDR3 contains 16 residues. Per germline, CDR1 KGHDR and CDR2 SFDVKD. V trimming: 1 base; J trimming: 4 bases; junction bases outside the gene matches: 8. The CDR3 region has the DNA TGTGCCACCAGTGATTTCGAGGGGGGACAGCCCTATGGCTACACCTTC. It yields the protein CATSDFEGGQPYGYTF.

V is TRBV6-5 and J is TRBJ2-1, with TRBD1 matching 7 bases. Germline CDR1 is MNHEY and CDR2 is SVGAGI. Losses at the gene ends were 10 bases for V and 3 bases for J; bases not matched to a gene: 6. The CDR3 has 13 amino acids. CDR3 nucleotide sequence: TGTGCCATCGACAGGGTGGGCTACAATGAGCAGTTCTTC. It translates to CAIDRVGYNEQFF.

The chain links TRBV5-8 to TRBJ1-1; tentative D call: TRBD1 (6 bases). The V end was cut by 6 bases, the J end by 5 bases, with 14 bases between. The CDR3 totals 13 residues. CDR1 and CDR2 from the germline V gene are SGHTS and YDEGEE. DNA of the CDR3: TGTGCCAGCATTCGAACAAGGGGGACTGAAGCTTTCTTT. Translated, it gives CASIRTRGTEAFF.